Listed below are T cell receptor beta chains from one sample, sequenced in a study of OX40 agonist ivuxolimab in advanced cancers. Method: immunoSEQ multiplex PCR; TCRdb's copy keeps in-frame clones and lacks some. The sample holds about 86,000 clones; around nine tenths are singletons and the top ten take roughly 1.1%. Specimen: CD4+ or CD8+ T cells sorted from blood, collected in a trial of the OX40 agonist ivuxolimab. The receptors come from an adult with an advanced solid tumor such as melanoma, head and neck, liver or kidney cancer. The CDR3 runs from the conserved cysteine through the conserved F or W. The order of the fields is clone size, V gene, D gene, J gene, CDR3 DNA, CDR3 protein. A D gene is named only where the DNA matches it firmly. Part of the rows lack a size; the others show once, few, many or a class for expanded clones.

.,TRBV9,.,TRBJ2-5,TGTGCCAGCAGCCGGGACGGTCAACCGACCCAGTACTTC,CASSRDGQPTQYF
.,TRBV6-1,TRBD1,TRBJ1-3,TGTGCCAGCAGTGACCACAGGGGCCTCGGAAACACCATATATTTT,CASSDHRGLGNTIYF
few,TRBV10-3,TRBD1,TRBJ2-7,TGTGCCATCAGTTCCGGGACAGCTTACGAGCAGTACTTC,CAISSGTAYEQYF
.,TRBV7-9,.,TRBJ2-1,TGTGCCAGCAGCTTAAGCAATGAGCAGTTCTTC,CASSLSNEQFF
.,TRBV27,.,TRBJ1-3,TGTGCCAGCAGTTTAGAGGGTAACTCTGGAAACACCATATATTTT,CASSLEGNSGNTIYF
.,TRBV28,TRBD1,TRBJ1-2,TGTGCCAGTGACGACAAGGGGGCAGGCCGGAGGTATGGCTACACCTTC,CASDDKGAGRRYGYTF
.,TRBV18,TRBD2,TRBJ2-5,TGTGCCAGCTCACCGCCCACCGGGACTAGCACAGAGTACCAAGAGACCCAGTACTTC,CASSPPTGTSTEYQETQYF
.,TRBV6-5,.,TRBJ1-1,TGTGCCAACAGTACAACCGGGGGGGCTTTCTTT,CANSTTGGAFF
.,TRBV6-5,.,TRBJ1-5,TGTGCCAGCAGTTCGGGGGCAGGACAGTCCCAGCATTTT,CASSSGAGQSQHF
.,TRBV19,TRBD1,TRBJ1-5,TGTGCCAGTAGTGCACAGGGGGTTCAGCCCCAGCATTTT,CASSAQGVQPQHF
.,TRBV28,.,TRBJ1-5,TGTGCCAGCAGTCTAAATCAGCCCCAGCATTTT,CASSLNQPQHF
.,TRBV27,.,TRBJ2-7,TGTGCCAGCAGTTTAAGTTTTACCTCCTACGAGCAGTACTTC,CASSLSFTSYEQYF
.,TRBV4-1,TRBD1,TRBJ2-3,TGCGCCAGCACACGGACAGGGGATTCAGATACGCAGTATTTT,CASTRTGDSDTQYF
.,TRBV5-1,TRBD1,TRBJ1-4,TGCGCCAGCAGCCTGAGCGGGACAGCTAATGAAAAACTGTTTTTT,CASSLSGTANEKLFF
.,TRBV28,.,TRBJ2-7,TGTGCCAGCAGTTTACCGCACAGGCCCCCCTACGAGCAGTACTTC,CASSLPHRPPYEQYF
once,TRBV5-4,.,TRBJ2-5,TGTGCCAGCAGGGGGTCGGGGGTAGAAGAGACCCAGTACTTC,CASRGSGVEETQYF
.,TRBV28,.,TRBJ2-7,TGTGCCAGCAGTCCCTCATGGGGTGGGCGGAGCTCCTACGAGCAGTACTTC,CASSPSWGGRSSYEQYF
.,TRBV28,TRBD1,TRBJ2-4,TGTGCCAGCAGTCCCTCCGGGACAGGAAAAAACATTCAGTACTTC,CASSPSGTGKNIQYF
.,TRBV4-3,TRBD2,TRBJ2-3,TGCGCCAGCAGCCAGGGACTAGCGACCGCAGATACGCAGTATTTT,CASSQGLATADTQYF
.,TRBV11-2,.,TRBJ2-1,TGTGCCAGCAGCCCGACAGGGAGCGGGGAGCAGTTCTTC,CASSPTGSGEQFF
once,TRBV9,TRBD2,TRBJ2-2,TGTGCCAGCCAGCGGGAGGGCCCCACCGGGGAGCTGTTTTTT,CASQREGPTGELFF
.,TRBV6-5,TRBD2,TRBJ2-7,TGTGCCAGCAGGCTAGGACTAGCGGGACACTACGAGCAGTACTTC,CASRLGLAGHYEQYF
.,TRBV6-8,.,TRBJ1-2,TGTGCCAGCAGTTACCCTCGGGTTACAAACCGGGACAAGAGTCCCTATGGCTACACCTTC,CASSYPRVTNRDKSPYGYTF
.,TRBV5-3,TRBD2,TRBJ2-3,TGTGCCAGAAGCGGAGGACTAGCGGGAATCACAGATACGCAGTATTTT,CARSGGLAGITDTQYF
.,TRBV5-6,.,TRBJ1-1,TGTGCCAGCAGCCCCTACTCATCAACGAACACTGAAGCTTTCTTT,CASSPYSSTNTEAFF
.,TRBV7-2,.,TRBJ2-5,TGTGCCAGCAGCTCTGGCCCTAGCTCGTGGGAGACCCAGTACTTC,CASSSGPSSWETQYF
once,TRBV7-3,.,TRBJ2-5,TGTGCCAGCAGCTTCGGAGACGGGGAGACCCAGTACTTC,CASSFGDGETQYF
.,TRBV28,.,TRBJ1-5,TGTGCCAGCAGTTTAACCCGGCTGGTGCCCCAGCATTTT,CASSLTRLVPQHF
.,TRBV6-1,TRBD2,TRBJ2-3,TGTGCCAGCAAGGGCGGGAGGTTCACAGATACGCAGTATTTT,CASKGGRFTDTQYF
.,TRBV10-2,TRBD1,TRBJ1-6,TGCGCCAGCAGTGAGTTTGGGACAGGTGATTCACCCCTCCACTTT,CASSEFGTGDSPLHF
.,TRBV19,TRBD1,TRBJ2-7,TGTGCCAGTAGCCCGCCGCCGGGACAGGGTTCCTACGAGCAGTACTTC,CASSPPPGQGSYEQYF